This T cell receptor beta chain appears in the sequencing data of a study of radiation and T cells in renal cell carcinoma. Regarding time point: baseline pretreatment blood. Treatment here: 15 Gy SBRT to primary tumor, nephrectomy 4 weeks later. V gave up 2 bases and J gave up 7 bases, with 15 bases separating them. The CDR3 totals 15 residues. Germline CDR1 LNHDA, CDR2 SQIVND (reference sequence). Some clones are missing from TCRdb's copy, which holds only in-frame ones; the method was immunoSEQ multiplex PCR. The sample records some 150,000 clones, around four fifths being singletons. This TCR came from a woman aged 45-59 years with renal cell carcinoma. The chain carries TRBV19 and TRBJ2-1; D possibly corresponds to TRBD1 (6 bases). Material: blood, obtained from a patient whose treatment included radiotherapy and nephrectomy. The CDR3 coding sequence is TGTGCCAGTAGTATAAAAGGGTTCCAGGGGAATGAGCAGTTCTTC. It is translated as CASSIKGFQGNEQFF.